This entry lists 14 T cell receptor beta chains sequenced from one sample in a study of blood T cell repertoires in COVID-19. The data were produced by immunoSEQ multiplex PCR, yet TCRdb's version contains in-frame clones alone and is incomplete. The sample records around 300,000 clones, 85% to 90% being singletons. The sequenced sample consisted of peripheral blood. All receptors come from a woman aged 40-49 years with acute or convalescent COVID-19.

CDR3 in amino acids: CASSPFSWQLAEAFF. The CDR3 coding sequence is TGTGCCAGCAGCCCGTTTTCTTGGCAATTGGCTGAAGCTTTCTTT. The genes are TRBV3-1 (or the pseudogene TRBV3-2) and TRBJ1-1; D ambiguous. Germline CDR1 LGHDT, CDR2 YNNKEL (reference sequence). The CDR3 length is 15 residues. The V end lost 4 bases, the J end lost 6 bases, and 18 bases lay between the germline ends.

This clone was seen more than once but under ten times. This chain connects TRBV2 to TRBJ2-1; 9 bases are shared with TRBD1. CDR3 length equals 14 residues. Germline V gene lookup returns CDR1 SNHLY and CDR2 FYNNEI. V was pared by 9 bases and J by 6 bases, with 9 bases of the junction left unmatched. The CDR3 region is CARQIGQGSNEQFF. The CDR3 DNA is TGTGCCAGACAGATCGGACAGGGGTCCAATGAGCAGTTCTTC.

The chain carries TRBV5-8 and TRBJ1-5, with 7 bases matching TRBD1. In germline, CDR1 is SGHTS, CDR2 YDEGEE. The V and J ends lost 4 bases and 4 bases, in that order; junction bases with no gene match: 14. CDR3 length equals 17 residues. The CDR3 region is CASSKQILQGGNQPQHF. CDR3 nucleotides: TGTGCCAGCAGCAAACAGATCCTCCAGGGGGGTAATCAGCCCCAGCATTTT.

This chain links TRBV6-1 with TRBJ2-7; a possible D gene is TRBD1 (6 bases). V was trimmed by 0 bases and J by 7 bases, leaving 16 bases between them. Germline V CDR1 and CDR2: MNHNS, SASEGT. The CDR3 contains 15 residues. The CDR3 loop is CASSEAVTGLGEQYV. The DNA for the CDR3 is TGTGCCAGCAGTGAAGCGGTCACAGGGCTCGGGGAGCAGTACGTC.

The chain uses TRBV6-1 and TRBJ2-7; TRBD1 aligns across 10 bases. This CDR3 contains 13 residues. Germline CDR1 reads MNHNS; CDR2 reads SASEGT. V was clipped by 2 bases and J by 9 bases; unmatched bases: 4. The CDR3 spells CASSEIGQGVQYV. The CDR3 region has the DNA TGTGCCAGCAGTGAAATTGGACAGGGGGTGCAGTACGTC.

J is TRBJ2-3 and V is TRBV25-1; 9 positions match TRBD2. This CDR3 region has 14 residues. J lost 0 bases, V lost 5 bases, and 0 bases had no gene match. Germline V gene sequence: CDR1 MGHDK, CDR2 SYGVNS. The CDR3 region has the DNA TGTGCCAGCAGTAGCGGGGGGAGCACAGATACGCAGTATTTT. Its translation: CASSSGGSTDTQYF.

This chain's CDR3 is CASERGGRTGELFF. CDR3 DNA sequence: TGTGCCAGCGAGCGGGGGGGCCGAACCGGGGAGCTGTTTTTT. This rearrangement joins TRBV7-2 to TRBJ2-2, with 10 bases lining up with TRBD2. With V trimmed by 8 bases and J by 5 bases, 5 bases remained unmatched. The CDR3 length is 14 residues. CDR1 is SGHTA, CDR2 FQGNSA, per germline. Full variable domain (remainder filled in from reference TRBV7-2 and TRBJ2-2): GAGVSQSPSNKVTEKGKDVELRCDPISGHTALYWYRQSLGQGLEFLIYFQGNSAPDKSGLPSDRFSAERTGGSVSTLTIQRTQQEDSAVYLCASERGGRTGELFFGEGSRLTVL.

The chain carries TRBV5-4 and TRBJ1-1, with a tentative D call TRBD1 (6 bases). In germline, CDR1 is SGHNT, CDR2 YYREEE (reference sequence). This CDR3 contains 12 residues. V was trimmed by 4 bases and J by 5 bases, leaving 9 bases between them. The chain's CDR3 is CASSNRETEAFF. DNA of the CDR3: TGTGCCAGCAGCAACAGGGAGACTGAAGCTTTCTTT.

The J gene is TRBJ2-2, the V gene TRBV6-1, with 11 bases fitting TRBD1. This CDR3 has 17 amino acids. Germline-derived CDR1 and CDR2 are MNHNS and SASEGT. Trimming took 4 bases from V and 1 from J; bases not matched to a gene: 5. CDR3 sequence reads: CASSAGQGGLNTGELFF. The CDR3 region has the DNA TGTGCCAGCAGTGCGGGACAGGGGGGATTGAACACCGGGGAGCTGTTTTTT.

The V and J genes are TRBV29-1 and TRBJ1-2; D may be TRBD1 (5 bases). Trimming took 2 bases from V and 2 from J, leaving 9 bases between them. The CDR3 consists of 13 residues. Germline loops: CDR1 SQVTM, CDR2 ANQGSEA. DNA for the CDR3: TGCAGCGTTGAAACAGGTGTAAACTATGGCTACACCTTC. Its protein is CSVETGVNYGYTF.

As DNA, the CDR3 is TGTGCCAGCAGCGGTAGACAGGGTGGTCAGCCCCAGCATTTT. Translation: CASSGRQGGQPQHF. The rearrangement uses TRBV3-1 (or the pseudogene TRBV3-2) and TRBJ1-5; 7 bases align to TRBD1. The germline V gene encodes CDR1 LGHDT and CDR2 YNNKEL (reference sequence). V dropped 5 bases and J dropped 6; count of bases not matched to a gene: 7. The CDR3 contains 14 residues.

The table lists this clone with a count of one. This chain links TRBV18 with TRBJ1-1; no clear D. V was clipped by 2 bases and J by 2 bases, with 12 bases between them. The CDR3 is 15 residues long. Per germline, CDR1 KGHSH and CDR2 LQKENI. CDR3: CASSPFPGENTEAFF. CDR3 nucleotides: TGTGCCAGCTCACCATTTCCCGGGGAAAACACTGAAGCTTTCTTT.

This clone has a single count. The chain is built from TRBV19 and TRBJ2-2; maybe TRBD1 (5 bases). Germline V gives CDR1 LNHDA, CDR2 SQIVND (reference sequence). Between the trimmed V and J ends, which lost 6 bases and 5 bases, there was a span of 10 bases. The CDR3 has 13 residues. The CDR3 loop is CASRKRGTGELFF. The CDR3 DNA follows: TGTGCCAGTAGGAAAAGGGGAACCGGGGAGCTGTTTTTT.

This rearrangement joins TRBV18 to TRBJ1-1; D not certain. The CDR3 covers 11 residues. Germline V gene lookup returns CDR1 KGHSH and CDR2 LQKENI. Trimming took off 3 bases at V and 6 bases at J, with 5 bases between the two ends. Written as DNA, the CDR3 is TGTGCCAGCTCACCGAGATCTGAAGCTTTCTTT. This gives the protein CASSPRSEAFF. The variable domain in full, completed from reference TRBV18 and TRBJ1-1, reads NAGVMQNPRHLVRRRGQEARLRCSPMKGHSHVYWYRQLPEEGLKFMVYLQKENIIDESGMPKERFSAEFPKEGPSILRIQQVVRGDSAAYFCASSPRSEAFFGQGTRLTVV.